This entry is about one TCR beta chain. The study ran its PCR with 60 Vbeta and 13 Jbeta primers. Measured with immunoSEQ multiplex PCR; TCRdb has only the in-frame clones, and not every one. This table has some 200,000 clones, 80% to 85% appearing once. The V and J ends lost 3 bases and 12 bases respectively, with 12 bases between them. The CDR3 has 12 amino acids. Germline V gene data show CDR1 as MGHDK and CDR2 as SYGVNS. The data are from a study of cytomegalovirus exposure and HLA in healthy donors. This clonotype originated in a woman between 18 and 30 years old in good health and CMV-seronegative. V gene TRBV25-1 combines with J gene TRBJ2-1, with a possible D match to TRBD2 (5 bases). What was sequenced was PBMCs. CDR3 in DNA: TGTGCCAGCAGTGATCTCCCGGGGATGCAGTTCTTC. Its translation: CASSDLPGMQFF.